The 30 T cell receptor beta chains below come from one sample, sequenced in a study of T cell responses to AZD1222 COVID-19 vaccine. The table came from immunoSEQ multiplex PCR; TCRdb's copy has only in-frame clones and leaves some out. The sample yields 240,000 or so clones, roughly 93% seen once. This sample comprised peripheral blood, obtained on day 0 of AZD1222 vaccination. The origin of the receptors is an adult in good health.

The sample holds one count of this clone. The J gene is TRBJ1-6, the V gene TRBV27, with 7 positions matching TRBD1. The germline V gene has CDR1 MNHEY and CDR2 SMNVEV (reference sequence). Trimming cost V 4 bases and J 5 bases; bases outside gene matches: 14. The CDR3 has 18 residues. The CDR3 is CASSSPSQGRRDNSPLHF. CDR3 bases: TGTGCCAGCAGTTCCCCCTCACAGGGGAGGAGGGATAATTCACCCCTCCACTTT.

The rearrangement joins TRBV24-1 to TRBJ2-1; D might be TRBD1 (6 bases). V lost 4 bases and J 0 bases, leaving 12 bases between the germline ends. The CDR3 has 16 amino acids. In germline, CDR1 is KGHDR, CDR2 SFDVKD. DNA of the CDR3: TGTGCCACCAGTGAGGCCACAGGGAGCTCCTACAATGAGCAGTTCTTC. The encoded protein is CATSEATGSSYNEQFF.

This chain links TRBV24-1 with TRBJ2-5, with D possibly called TRBD1 or TRBD2 (5 bases each). Between the trimmed V and J ends, which lost 0 bases and 5 bases, there was a span of 6 bases. This CDR3 region has 13 residues. Germline-derived CDR1 and CDR2 are KGHDR and SFDVKD. The CDR3 DNA follows: TGTGCCACCAGTGATTTGTGGGGGGAGACCCAGTACTTC. It specifies CATSDLWGETQYF.

This clone was found a few times. This chain links TRBV6-1 with TRBJ1-5; D call uncertain. V lost 2 bases to trimming and J lost 7 bases, with 12 bases between them. CDR3 size: 14 residues. Germline CDR1 is MNHNS and CDR2 is SASEGT. CDR3 bases: TGTGCCAGCAGTGAAATGCCTAATAGGCAGCCCCAGCATTTT. It translates to CASSEMPNRQPQHF.

The rearrangement links TRBV21-1 to TRBJ2-1; the table gives TRBD2 as D, unverified against the DNA. TRBV21-1 is designated a pseudogene. The CDR3 consists of 18 residues. This CDR3 reads CASSLRLVVAGEFNEQFF. In nucleotides, the CDR3 is TGTGCCAGCAGCCTCCGCTTAGTAGTAGCGGGGGAGTTTAATGAGCAGTTCTTC.

The chain employs TRBV5-1 and TRBJ1-1; unclear D gene. V shed 0 bases and J shed 4 bases, with 13 bases lying between them. CDR3 length equals 15 residues. Germline V gives CDR1 SGHRS, CDR2 YFSETQ. The CDR3, as DNA: TGCGCCAGCAGCTTGGACTTCGGGGAGGGCACTGAAGCTTTCTTT. Its translation is CASSLDFGEGTEAFF.

This clone came up once. The V call is TRBV5-4, the J call TRBJ2-7, with a weak D call TRBD1 (6 bases). CDR3 size: 14 residues. Germline CDR1 SGHNT, CDR2 YYREEE (reference sequence). Trimming took off 0 bases at V and 3 bases at J, with 10 bases between the two ends. CDR3 sequence reads: CASSLGQGNYEQYF. The CDR3 bases are TGTGCCAGCAGCTTGGGGCAGGGGAACTACGAGCAGTACTTC.

The chain uses TRBV18 and TRBJ2-5; 7 bases fit TRBD1. The CDR3 runs to 15 residues. V was pared by 3 bases and J by 2 bases, with 6 bases of the junction left unmatched. The germline V gene has CDR1 KGHSH and CDR2 LQKENI. CDR3: CASSPIPGQQETQYF. In DNA, the CDR3 is TGTGCCAGCTCACCGATCCCGGGACAGCAAGAGACCCAGTACTTC. Full variable domain (outside the CDR3, taken from reference TRBV18 and TRBJ2-5): NAGVMQNPRHLVRRRGQEARLRCSPMKGHSHVYWYRQLPEEGLKFMVYLQKENIIDESGMPKERFSAEFPKEGPSILRIQQVVRGDSAAYFCASSPIPGQQETQYFGPGTRLLVL.

The CDR3 DNA reads as TGCGCCAGCAGCCTGTTACAGACAGATTCACCCCTCCACTTT. Protein sequence: CASSLLQTDSPLHF. The chain links TRBV5-1 to TRBJ1-6; D is perhaps TRBD1 (5 bases). From germline, CDR1 is SGHRS and CDR2 YFSETQ. The V end lost 4 bases, the J end lost 8 bases, and 13 bases lay between the germline ends. This CDR3 comprises 14 residues. The variable domain in full, completed from reference TRBV5-1 and TRBJ1-6, reads KAGVTQTPRYLIKTRGQQVTLSCSPISGHRSVSWYQQTPGQGLQFLFEYFSETQRNKGNFPGRFSGRQFSNSRSEMNVSTLELGDSALYLCASSLLQTDSPLHFGNGTRLTVT.

The gene calls are TRBV9 and TRBJ2-3, with a weak D call TRBD2 (5 bases). The CDR3 consists of 16 residues. Germline V gives CDR1 SGDLS, CDR2 YYNGEE. The germline V and J ends were trimmed by 4 bases and 0 bases, with 15 bases remaining between them. CDR3: CASSPQRRTSTDTQYF. DNA of the CDR3: TGTGCCAGCAGCCCCCAGCGGAGAACTAGCACAGATACGCAGTATTTT.

The chain links TRBV19 to TRBJ2-7, with 9 bases lining up with TRBD2. V was pared by 3 bases and J by 3 bases, with 6 bases of the junction left unmatched. In germline, CDR1 is LNHDA, CDR2 SQIVND (reference sequence). The CDR3 extends over 15 amino acids. The CDR3 reads CASSMVAGVIYEQYF. The DNA of the CDR3 is TGTGCCAGTAGTATGGTAGCGGGAGTAATCTACGAGCAGTACTTC.

This sequence joins TRBV4-1 and TRBJ1-4; TRBD1 matches at 9 bases. Per germline, CDR1 MGHRA and CDR2 YSYEKL. The CDR3 sequence is 15 residues long. The V segment lost 1 base and the J segment 4 bases; nucleotides outside the gene matches: 1. In nucleotides, the CDR3 is TGCGCCAGCAGCCAAGGGGACAGGGATAATGAAAAACTGTTTTTT. It specifies CASSQGDRDNEKLFF.

The chain recombines TRBV7-3 with TRBJ1-2; no definite D call. Germline V gives CDR1 SGHTA, CDR2 FQGTGA. Trimming took off 2 bases at V and 5 bases at J, with 9 bases between the two ends. The CDR3 length is 13 residues. CDR3 DNA sequence: TGTGCCAGCAGCTTATCTGGGATGTATGGCTACACCTTC. This encodes CASSLSGMYGYTF.

This sequence joins TRBV28 and TRBJ2-5; D not certain. The CDR3 extends over 13 amino acids. The ends were cut back, 11 bases at V and 1 base at J, with 14 bases in the middle. Germline V gene data show CDR1 as MDHEN and CDR2 as SYDVKM. CDR3 DNA sequence: TGTGCCGGGTCGGACGCCGGCCAAGAGACCCAGTACTTC. This translates into CAGSDAGQETQYF.

The chain uses TRBV5-8 and TRBJ2-7; 8 nucleotides align to TRBD2. The trim removed 4 bases at V and 0 bases at J, leaving 12 bases unmatched. The CDR3 covers 17 residues. CDR1 SGHTS and CDR2 YDEGEE come from the germline V gene. CDR3 loop: CASSEGSGNPPSYEQYF. For the CDR3, the DNA is TGTGCCAGCAGCGAAGGTAGCGGGAACCCACCCTCCTACGAGCAGTACTTC.

V and J are TRBV6-5 and TRBJ1-2; 9 bases are a match to TRBD1. V gave up 6 bases and J gave up 4 bases; unmatched junction bases: 9. The CDR3 length is 15 residues. Looked up from germline, CDR1 is MNHEY and CDR2 is SVGAGI. This CDR3 reads CASRLLQGAGYGYTF. The CDR3 DNA sequence: TGTGCCAGCAGGCTCTTACAGGGGGCCGGCTATGGCTACACCTTC.

The chain joins TRBV7-8 to TRBJ2-7; D is uncertain. The germline V and J ends were trimmed by 1 base and 2 bases, with 12 bases remaining between them. The CDR3 is 15 residues long. Germline V gives CDR1 SGHVS, CDR2 FQNEAQ. The CDR3 here is CASSLDQAHTYEQYF. As DNA, the CDR3 is TGTGCCAGCAGCTTAGATCAAGCGCATACCTACGAGCAGTACTTC.

The CDR3 here is CASSIATTNNEQFF. The CDR3 DNA follows: TGTGCCAGTAGTATAGCTACCACTAACAATGAGCAGTTCTTC. The gene calls are TRBV19 and TRBJ2-1, with no clear D. This CDR3 is 14 amino acids long. V gave up 1 base and J gave up 5 bases, with 9 bases separating them. Germline V gene data show CDR1 as LNHDA and CDR2 as SQIVND (reference sequence).

This chain uses TRBV2 with TRBJ2-7, with TRBD1 identical over 9 bases. Germline CDR1 is SNHLY and CDR2 is FYNNEI. CDR3 length: 13 residues. The trim removed 10 bases at V and 5 bases at J, leaving 9 bases unmatched. The CDR3 reads CAIPGQGVNEQYF. In nucleotides, the CDR3 is TGTGCCATTCCGGGACAGGGCGTAAACGAGCAGTACTTC.

The chain employs TRBV28 and TRBJ1-1, with 9 bases lining up with TRBD1. This CDR3 contains 16 residues. Germline loops: CDR1 MDHEN, CDR2 SYDVKM. V shed 5 bases and J 11 bases; nucleotides not matched to a gene: 18. Here the CDR3 reads CASSPDRGISRVGAFF. The CDR3 bases are TGTGCCAGCAGTCCCGACAGGGGGATCTCGCGGGTTGGGGCTTTCTTT.

The J gene is TRBJ1-5, the V gene TRBV4-1; 10 nucleotides match TRBD1. The V gene end was trimmed by 2 bases and the J gene end by 7 bases; junction bases not matched to a gene: 11. The CDR3 contains 17 residues. From germline, CDR1 is MGHRA and CDR2 YSYEKL. This CDR3 is CASSQLSGGQGKQPQHF. CDR3 DNA: TGCGCCAGCAGCCAACTATCGGGGGGACAGGGGAAACAGCCCCAGCATTTT.

The chain combines TRBV6-5 with TRBJ1-6, with 8 bases matching TRBD1. The CDR3 runs 15 residues. CDR1 MNHEY and CDR2 SVGAGI come from the germline V gene. V shed 6 bases and J 9 bases; nucleotides not matched to a gene: 10. Written as DNA, the CDR3 is TGTGCCAGCAGCCCGGGACAGGCGCTTAGTTCACCCCTCCACTTT. This codes for CASSPGQALSSPLHF.

The chain recombines TRBV10-2 with TRBJ1-3, with 7 bases matching TRBD1. The CDR3 extends over 13 amino acids. With V trimmed by 9 bases and J by 2 bases, 4 bases remained unmatched. The V gene's germline CDR1 is WSHSY and CDR2 SAAADI. The CDR3 DNA sequence: TGCGCCAGTTCACAGGGGACTGGAAACACCATATATTTT. Its translation: CASSQGTGNTIYF.

The chain recombines TRBV2 with TRBJ2-2, with 13 bases fitting TRBD2. V dropped 4 bases and J dropped 6; count of bases not matched to a gene: 2. CDR1 SNHLY and CDR2 FYNNEI come from the germline V gene. The CDR3 extends over 15 amino acids. This CDR3 is CASSGLAGGPGELFF. CDR3 coding DNA: TGTGCCAGCAGTGGACTAGCGGGAGGACCCGGGGAGCTGTTTTTT.

This clone was observed once. V and J are TRBV7-2 and TRBJ1-3; TRBD1 is a possible D gene (6 bases). V lost 4 bases and J 0 bases, leaving 22 bases between the germline ends. The CDR3 extends over 19 amino acids. The germline V gene encodes CDR1 SGHTA and CDR2 FQGNSA. The CDR3 reads CASSSGPLRGQGSGNTIYF. CDR3 bases: TGTGCCAGCAGCTCCGGACCCCTCAGGGGTCAGGGCTCTGGAAACACCATATATTTT.

This clone was detected a few times. The chain has TRBV3-1 (or the pseudogene TRBV3-2) and TRBJ2-2; D is uncertain. This CDR3 has 12 amino acids. Trimming took 4 bases from V and 8 from J, leaving 8 bases between them. The germline V gene encodes CDR1 LGHDT and CDR2 YNNKEL (reference sequence). The CDR3 coding sequence is TGTGCCAGCAGCCGACGGCCTGGGGAGCTGTTTTTT. Translating it yields CASSRRPGELFF.

The chain links TRBV4-3 to TRBJ1-2; D not certain. Trimming stripped 0 bases from V and 7 bases from J, with 21 bases between. This CDR3 region has 17 residues. Germline V gives CDR1 LGHNA, CDR2 YSLEER. CDR3 in DNA: TGCGCCAGCAGCCAAGATTGGAGGGTTCCTGTCCTGGGTGGCTACACCTTC. Translation gives CASSQDWRVPVLGGYTF.

This clone was observed once. The gene calls are TRBV6-1 and TRBJ1-1; a possible D gene is TRBD1 (6 bases). There are 16 residues in the CDR3. The V end was cut by 0 bases, the J end by 3 bases, with 14 bases between. CDR1 is MNHNS and CDR2 is SASEGT in the germline V gene. DNA of the CDR3: TGTGCCAGCAGTGAAGCGGGGGCAGGGAGATACACTGAAGCTTTCTTT. Translated, it gives CASSEAGAGRYTEAFF.

The chain couples TRBV7-9 to TRBJ1-4, with D possibly matching TRBD1 (6 bases). The CDR3 has 14 residues. V was clipped by 5 bases and J by 8 bases, with 15 bases between them. Germline loops: CDR1 SEHNR, CDR2 FQNEAQ (reference sequence). The CDR3: CASSPAGGGEKLFF. The CDR3 DNA sequence: TGTGCCAGCAGCCCGGCCGGAGGGGGGGAAAAACTGTTTTTT.

This clone has only a few counts. V is TRBV6-1 and J is TRBJ2-5; 11 bases agree with TRBD2. The CDR3 is 15 amino acids. Germline-derived CDR1 and CDR2 are MNHNS and SASEGT. The trim removed 3 bases at V and 6 bases at J, leaving 6 bases unmatched. CDR3 in amino acids: CASSEIAGGHQTQYF. CDR3 coding DNA: TGTGCCAGCAGTGAGATAGCGGGGGGGCATCAGACCCAGTACTTC.